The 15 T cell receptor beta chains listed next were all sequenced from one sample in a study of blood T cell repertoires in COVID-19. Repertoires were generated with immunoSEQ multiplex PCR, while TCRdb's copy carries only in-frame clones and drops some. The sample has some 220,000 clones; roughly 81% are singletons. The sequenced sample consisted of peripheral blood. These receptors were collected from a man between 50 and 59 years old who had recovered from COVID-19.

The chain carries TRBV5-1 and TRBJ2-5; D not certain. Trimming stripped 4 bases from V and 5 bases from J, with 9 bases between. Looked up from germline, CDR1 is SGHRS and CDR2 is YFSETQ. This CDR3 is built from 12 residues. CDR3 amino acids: CASSNEAETQYF. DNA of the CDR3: TGCGCCAGCAGCAATGAGGCGGAGACCCAGTACTTC.

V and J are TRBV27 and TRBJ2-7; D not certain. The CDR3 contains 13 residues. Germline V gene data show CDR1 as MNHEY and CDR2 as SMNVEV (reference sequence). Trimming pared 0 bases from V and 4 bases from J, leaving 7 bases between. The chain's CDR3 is CASSLSAVYEQYF. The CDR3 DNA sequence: TGTGCCAGCAGTTTATCGGCCGTGTACGAGCAGTACTTC.

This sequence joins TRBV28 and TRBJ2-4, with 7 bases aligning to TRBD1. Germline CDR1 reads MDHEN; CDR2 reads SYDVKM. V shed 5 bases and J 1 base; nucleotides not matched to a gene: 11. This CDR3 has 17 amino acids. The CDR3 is CASSVSRTGWAKNIQYF. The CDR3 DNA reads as TGTGCCAGCAGTGTCTCGCGGACAGGTTGGGCCAAAAACATTCAGTACTTC.

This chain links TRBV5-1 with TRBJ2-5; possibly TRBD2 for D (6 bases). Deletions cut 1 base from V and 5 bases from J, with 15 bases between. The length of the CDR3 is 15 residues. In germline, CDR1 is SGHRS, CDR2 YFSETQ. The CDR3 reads CASSLQWSGRETQYF. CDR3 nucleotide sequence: TGCGCCAGCAGCTTGCAGTGGTCAGGGAGGGAGACCCAGTACTTC.

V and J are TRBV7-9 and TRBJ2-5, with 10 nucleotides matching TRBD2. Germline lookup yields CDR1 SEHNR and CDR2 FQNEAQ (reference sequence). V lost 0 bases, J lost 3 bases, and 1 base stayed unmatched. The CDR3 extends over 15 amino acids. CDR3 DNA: TGTGCCAGCAGCTTAGCACTAGCGGGAAAAGAGACCCAGTACTTC. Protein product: CASSLALAGKETQYF.

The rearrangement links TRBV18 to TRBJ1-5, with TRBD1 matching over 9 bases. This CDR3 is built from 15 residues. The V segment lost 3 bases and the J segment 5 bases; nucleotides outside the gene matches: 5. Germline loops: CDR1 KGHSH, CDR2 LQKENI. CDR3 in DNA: TGTGCCAGCTCACCGGGACAGGGAGTGGATCAGCCCCAGCATTTT. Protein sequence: CASSPGQGVDQPQHF.

The CDR3, as DNA: TGTGCCAGCAGCTTAGTTTTACGGGACAATGAGCAGTTCTTC. Encoded protein: CASSLVLRDNEQFF. The chain recombines TRBV7-2 with TRBJ2-1; D gene ambiguous. V lost 1 base and J lost 5, with 9 bases in between. The CDR3 consists of 14 residues. Germline values: CDR1 SGHTA, CDR2 FQGNSA.

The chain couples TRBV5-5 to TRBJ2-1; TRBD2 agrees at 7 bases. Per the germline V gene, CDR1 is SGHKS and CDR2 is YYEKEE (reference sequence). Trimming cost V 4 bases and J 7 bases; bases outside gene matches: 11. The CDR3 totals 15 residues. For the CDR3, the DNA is TGTGCCAGCAGCCTTCATCGGACTAGTCAGAATGAGCAGTTCTTC. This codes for CASSLHRTSQNEQFF. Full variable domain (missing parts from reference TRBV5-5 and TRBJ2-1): DAGVTQSPTHLIKTRGQQVTLRCSPISGHKSVSWYQQVLGQGPQFIFQYYEKEERGRGNFPDRFSARQFPNYSSELNVNALLLGDSALYLCASSLHRTSQNEQFFGPGTRLTVL.

CDR3 in amino acids: CASSQGRSDRTDQPQHF. CDR3 nucleotides: TGTGCCAGCAGCCAGGGGAGATCGGACAGGACCGATCAGCCCCAGCATTTT. V is TRBV7-2 and J is TRBJ1-5, with 7 bases lining up with TRBD1. The V gene end was trimmed by 5 bases and the J gene end by 5 bases; junction bases not matched to a gene: 15. Germline V gene sequence: CDR1 SGHTA, CDR2 FQGNSA. CDR3 length equals 17 residues.

The CDR3 loop is CASRPGTSGALYQETQYF. The CDR3 coding sequence is TGTGCCAGCAGACCCGGGACTAGCGGGGCGTTGTACCAAGAGACCCAGTACTTC. V and J are TRBV5-8 and TRBJ2-5; 13 nucleotides line up with TRBD2. The CDR3 runs to 18 residues. Germline lookup yields CDR1 SGHTS and CDR2 YDEGEE. The V segment lost 5 bases and the J segment 0 bases; nucleotides outside the gene matches: 10.

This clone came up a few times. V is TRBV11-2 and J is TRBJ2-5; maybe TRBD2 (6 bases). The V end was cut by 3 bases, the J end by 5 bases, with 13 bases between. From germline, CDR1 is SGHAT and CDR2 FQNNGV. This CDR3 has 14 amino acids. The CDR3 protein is CASSFGSGEETQYF. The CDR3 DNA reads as TGTGCCAGCAGCTTCGGGAGTGGGGAGGAGACCCAGTACTTC.

CDR3 sequence reads: CSVHTGRSDEQFF. CDR3 DNA sequence: TGCAGCGTACACACAGGGCGGTCGGATGAGCAGTTCTTC. This sequence joins TRBV29-1 and TRBJ2-1; tentative D call: TRBD1 (6 bases). The CDR3 extends over 13 amino acids. Per germline, CDR1 SQVTM and CDR2 ANQGSEA. V lost 6 bases and J 8 bases, leaving 17 bases between the germline ends.

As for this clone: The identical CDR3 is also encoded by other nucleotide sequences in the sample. The CDR3 protein is CASSQTATDTQYF. The CDR3 DNA follows: TGCGCCAGCAGCCAGACTGCCACAGATACGCAGTATTTT. This chain uses TRBV4-1 with TRBJ2-3; no clear D gene. Per germline, CDR1 MGHRA and CDR2 YSYEKL. The ends were cut back, 3 bases at V and 2 bases at J, with 6 bases in the middle. The CDR3 length is 13 residues.

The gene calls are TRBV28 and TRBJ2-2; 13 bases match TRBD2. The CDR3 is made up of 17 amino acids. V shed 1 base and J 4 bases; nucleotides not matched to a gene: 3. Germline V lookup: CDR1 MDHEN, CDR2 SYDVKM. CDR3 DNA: TGTGCCAGCAGTTTATTACTAGCGGGAGGGCTCACCGGGGAGCTGTTTTTT. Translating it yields CASSLLLAGGLTGELFF. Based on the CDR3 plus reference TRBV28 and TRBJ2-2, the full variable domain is DVKVTQSSRYLVKRTGEKVFLECVQDMDHENMFWYRQDPGLGLRLIYFSYDVKMKEKGDIPEGYSVSREKKERFSLILESASTNQTSMYLCASSLLLAGGLTGELFFGEGSRLTVL.

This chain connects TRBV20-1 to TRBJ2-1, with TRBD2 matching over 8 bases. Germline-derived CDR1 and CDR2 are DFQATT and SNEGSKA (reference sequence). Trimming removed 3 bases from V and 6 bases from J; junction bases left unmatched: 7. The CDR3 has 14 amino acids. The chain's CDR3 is CSASKAGVGNEQFF. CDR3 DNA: TGCAGTGCTAGTAAAGCGGGAGTCGGCAATGAGCAGTTCTTC.